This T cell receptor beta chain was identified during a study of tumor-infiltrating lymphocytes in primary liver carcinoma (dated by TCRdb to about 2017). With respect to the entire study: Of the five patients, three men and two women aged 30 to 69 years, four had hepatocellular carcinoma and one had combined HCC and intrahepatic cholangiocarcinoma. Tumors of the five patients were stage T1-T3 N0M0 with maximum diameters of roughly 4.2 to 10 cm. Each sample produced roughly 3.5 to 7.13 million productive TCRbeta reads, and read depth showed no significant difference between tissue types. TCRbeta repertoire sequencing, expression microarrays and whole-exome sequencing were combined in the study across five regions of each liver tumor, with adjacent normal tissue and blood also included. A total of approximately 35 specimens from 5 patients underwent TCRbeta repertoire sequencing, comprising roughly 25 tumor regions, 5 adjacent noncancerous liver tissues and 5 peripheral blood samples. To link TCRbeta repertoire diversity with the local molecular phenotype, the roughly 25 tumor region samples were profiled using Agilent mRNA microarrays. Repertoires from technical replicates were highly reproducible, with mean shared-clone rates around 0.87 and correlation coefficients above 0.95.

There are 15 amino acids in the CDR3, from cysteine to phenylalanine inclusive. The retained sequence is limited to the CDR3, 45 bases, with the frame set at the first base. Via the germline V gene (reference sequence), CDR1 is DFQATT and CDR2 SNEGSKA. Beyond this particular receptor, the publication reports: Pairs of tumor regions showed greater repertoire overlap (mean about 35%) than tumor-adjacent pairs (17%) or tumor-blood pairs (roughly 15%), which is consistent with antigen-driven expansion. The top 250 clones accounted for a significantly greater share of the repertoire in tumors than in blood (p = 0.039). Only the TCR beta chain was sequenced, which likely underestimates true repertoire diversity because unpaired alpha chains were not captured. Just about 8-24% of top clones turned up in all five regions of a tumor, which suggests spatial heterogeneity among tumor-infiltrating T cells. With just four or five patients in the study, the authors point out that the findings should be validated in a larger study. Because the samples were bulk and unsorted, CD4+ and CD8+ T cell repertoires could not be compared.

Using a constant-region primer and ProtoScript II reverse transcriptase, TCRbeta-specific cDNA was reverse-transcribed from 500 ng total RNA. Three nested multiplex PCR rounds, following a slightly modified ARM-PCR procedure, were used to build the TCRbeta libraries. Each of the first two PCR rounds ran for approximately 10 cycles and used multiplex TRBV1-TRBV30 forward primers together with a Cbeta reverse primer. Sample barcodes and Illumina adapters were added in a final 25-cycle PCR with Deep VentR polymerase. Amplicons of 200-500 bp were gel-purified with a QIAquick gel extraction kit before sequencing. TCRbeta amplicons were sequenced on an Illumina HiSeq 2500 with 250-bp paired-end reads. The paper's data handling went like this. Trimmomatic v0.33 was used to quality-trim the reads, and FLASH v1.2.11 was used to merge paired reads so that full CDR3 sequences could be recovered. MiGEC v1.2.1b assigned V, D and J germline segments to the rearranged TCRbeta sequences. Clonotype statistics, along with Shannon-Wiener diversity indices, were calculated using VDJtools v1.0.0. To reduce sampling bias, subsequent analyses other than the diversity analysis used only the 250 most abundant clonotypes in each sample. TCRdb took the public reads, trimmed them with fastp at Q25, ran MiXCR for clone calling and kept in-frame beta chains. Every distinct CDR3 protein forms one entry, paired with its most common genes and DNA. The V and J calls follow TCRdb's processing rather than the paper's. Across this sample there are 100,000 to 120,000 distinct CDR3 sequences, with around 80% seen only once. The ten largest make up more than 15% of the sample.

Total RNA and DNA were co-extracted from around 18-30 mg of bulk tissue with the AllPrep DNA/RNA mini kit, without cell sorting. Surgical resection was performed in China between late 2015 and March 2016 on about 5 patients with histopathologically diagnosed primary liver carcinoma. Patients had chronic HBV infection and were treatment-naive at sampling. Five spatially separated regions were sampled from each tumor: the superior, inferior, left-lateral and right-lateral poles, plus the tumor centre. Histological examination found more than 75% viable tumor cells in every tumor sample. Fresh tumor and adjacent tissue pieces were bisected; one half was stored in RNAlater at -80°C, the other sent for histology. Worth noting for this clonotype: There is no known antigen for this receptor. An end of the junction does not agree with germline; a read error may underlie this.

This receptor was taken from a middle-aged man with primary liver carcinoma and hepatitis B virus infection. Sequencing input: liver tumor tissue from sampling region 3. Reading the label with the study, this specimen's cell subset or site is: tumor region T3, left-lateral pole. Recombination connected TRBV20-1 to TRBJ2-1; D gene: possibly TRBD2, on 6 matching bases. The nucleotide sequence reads TGCTGTGCTACCTCCGGACTAAGCTCCTACAATGAGCAGTTCTTC. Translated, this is CCATSGLSSYNEQFF.